This T cell receptor beta chain was sequenced for a study of blood T cell repertoires in COVID-19 (dated by TCRdb to the early 2020s). For the wider study: Collaborator samples came from the United States, Italy and Spain and covered acute and convalescent phases of COVID-19. The prospective study material was composed of cDNA or gDNA derived from T cells, B-cell-depleted T cells, or PBMCs. Subjects who had been exposed to COVID-19, were actively infected with it, or had recovered from it provided the deeply sampled blood TCRbeta repertoires that made up the dataset. The repertoires were released in a freely available public database meant as a resource for research on the immune response to SARS-CoV-2. Samples came from the ongoing ImmuneRACE study (first 160 participants) plus 1,254 subjects from 6 global collaborators. Sample metadata almost always included a de-identified subject ID, COVID-19 status, age in years and sex. Where HLA class I and class II types were available, the types were taken from metadata supplied by the sample provider, not from assay-based typing.

Whole blood was collected in K2EDTA tubes by collaborating institutions according to the institutions' own protocols. For TCRbeta analysis, collaborator samples were shipped as frozen whole blood, as isolated PBMCs, or as DNA extracted from either sample type. As concerns this clone: Its antigen target is currently unknown. Base qualities are not provided; no much larger clone lies one nucleotide away.

Summary of the overall study and its limitations: How much clinical and demographic metadata was included differed by source and by participant, and the metadata was provided uncurated.

At the junction V is shortened by 3 bases and J by 5 bases; bases outside the gene matches: 0. CDR1 SGHKS and CDR2 YYEKEE were looked up in the germline V gene (reference sequence). The CDR3 has 13 amino acids, counting the end cysteine and phenylalanine. This entry keeps only the CDR3 DNA: 39 bases, framed from base 1. TCRbeta CDR3 regions were amplified from genomic DNA by means of the immunoSEQ Assay, a bias-controlled multiplex PCR. In the original analysis: Within the assay, amplification of reference gene primers was used to estimate how many nucleated cells each sample contained. To quantify the absolute abundance of each unique TCRbeta CDR3 rearrangement, sequence reads were collapsed and filtered. For each sample, productive Simpson clonality was calculated as the square root of Simpson's diversity index over productive rearrangements. This is the immuneACCESS table as TCRdb keeps it, with only in-frame sequences that have V and J called. A part of the clones is gone; compared with another copy, unresolved V genes explain less than half, and the rest is unexplained. V and J calls plus clone size are reproduced from that table; the DNA served to infer D and trimming. Counted in this sample were roughly 63,000 clones; approximately 90% of them appeared once. The top ten clonotypes cover about 1.5% of the sample.

The source material was peripheral blood. The TCR originated in a man between 60 and 75 years old with acute or convalescent COVID-19. The V and J segments used are TRBV5-5 and TRBJ1-5, with 9 central nucleotides matching TRBD1. The CDR3 has the sequence CASSWDRDQPQHF. The DNA reads TGTGCCAGCAGCTGGGACAGGGATCAGCCCCAGCATTTT.